Shown below are 16 T cell receptor beta chains from a single sample sequenced in a study of OX40 agonist ivuxolimab in advanced cancers. The table came from immunoSEQ multiplex PCR; TCRdb's copy has only in-frame clones and leaves some out. This table has approximately 66,000 clones, approximately 81% appearing once. This sample comprised CD4+ or CD8+ T cells sorted from blood, obtained in a trial of the OX40 agonist ivuxolimab. These receptors all stem from an adult with an advanced solid tumor such as melanoma, head and neck, liver or kidney cancer.

This clone was seen once. The CDR3: CASNTAYEQYF. CDR3 in DNA: TGTGCCAGCAACACAGCATACGAGCAGTACTTC. The J gene is TRBJ2-7, the V gene TRBV5-4, with D uncertain. Germline V gene sequence: CDR1 SGHNT, CDR2 YYREEE (reference sequence). V gave up 6 bases and J gave up 4 bases, with 8 bases separating them. The CDR3 spans 11 residues.

V usage is TRBV28 and J usage is TRBJ2-5, with D uncertain. Near its end, the DNA agrees better with TRBJ2-7, so the J call may be wrong. The CDR3 contains 12 residues. The germline gives CDR1 MDHEN, CDR2 SYDVKM. The CDR3, as DNA: TGTGCCAGCACTTCCAACTCCTACGAGCAGTACTTC. Protein: CASTSNSYEQYF.

In this sample, this clone turned up once. The chain uses TRBV7-9 and TRBJ1-2, with D perhaps matching TRBD1 (5 bases). The germline gives CDR1 SEHNR, CDR2 FQNEAQ (reference sequence). This CDR3 has 12 amino acids. V was cut by 8 bases and J by 3 bases, with 10 bases left in between. CDR3 nucleotide sequence: TGTGCCAGCTCTCGGGGCGACTATGGCTACACCTTC. This gives the protein CASSRGDYGYTF.

This chain links TRBV5-1 with TRBJ2-3; weak D call: TRBD1 (6 bases). Germline values: CDR1 SGHRS, CDR2 YFSETQ. Between the trimmed V and J ends, which lost 0 bases and 5 bases, there was a span of 13 bases. CDR3 size: 15 residues. In DNA, the CDR3 is TGCGCCAGCAGCTTGGCGGCAGGGGTGCGAGATACGCAGTATTTT. Translation: CASSLAAGVRDTQYF.

This chain links TRBV2 with TRBJ2-1; the match to TRBD2 covers 12 bases. V lost 3 bases and J lost 7; bases outside the gene matches: 10. The germline gives CDR1 SNHLY, CDR2 FYNNEI. The CDR3 totals 17 residues. CDR3 sequence (DNA): TGTGCCAGCAGTGATGTCCTAGCGGGGGGGCGAGTGAATGAGCAGTTCTTC. Translation gives CASSDVLAGGRVNEQFF. The full variable domain, its missing parts supplied by reference TRBV2 and TRBJ2-1, is EPEVTQTPSHQVTQMGQEVILRCVPISNHLYFYWYRQILGQKVEFLVSFYNNEISEKSEIFDDQFSVERPDGSNFTLKIRSTKLEDSAMYFCASSDVLAGGRVNEQFFGPGTRLTVL.

V gene TRBV5-1 combines with J gene TRBJ1-2; D uncertain. CDR3 length: 14 amino acids. V was shortened by 2 bases and J by 2 bases, with 10 bases between the two germline ends. Per germline, CDR1 SGHRS and CDR2 YFSETQ. This chain's CDR3 is CASSLKGDNYGYTF. CDR3 DNA sequence: TGCGCCAGCAGCTTAAAGGGTGACAACTATGGCTACACCTTC.

This clone was recorded only once. The chain carries TRBV4-1 and TRBJ2-1; 9 positions match TRBD2. V shed 3 bases, J shed 6 bases, and the junction held 6 bases outside the gene matches. The CDR3 length is 15 residues. Germline values: CDR1 MGHRA, CDR2 YSYEKL. The CDR3 nucleotides read TGCGCCAGCAGCCAGGCGGGAGGGCCGGTCAATGAGCAGTTCTTC. It codes for CASSQAGGPVNEQFF.

The V and J genes are TRBV7-2 and TRBJ2-5; the D is unclear. The CDR3 consists of 11 residues. V shed 3 bases and J shed 7 bases, with 6 bases lying between them. Germline V gene sequence: CDR1 SGHTA, CDR2 FQGNSA. The CDR3 sequence: CASSFVGTQYF. CDR3 nucleotide sequence: TGTGCCAGCAGCTTTGTCGGGACCCAGTACTTC. The variable domain in full, with the rest retrieved from reference TRBV7-2 and TRBJ2-5, is GAGVSQSPSNKVTEKGKDVELRCDPISGHTALYWYRQSLGQGLEFLIYFQGNSAPDKSGLPSDRFSAERTGGSVSTLTIQRTQQEDSAVYLCASSFVGTQYFGPGTRLLVL.

The genes are TRBV4-1 and TRBJ1-1; D may be TRBD1 (6 bases). In germline, CDR1 is MGHRA, CDR2 YSYEKL. V shed 4 bases and J shed 4 bases, with 10 bases lying between them. The CDR3 totals 13 residues. CDR3: CASSPQGFTEAFF. CDR3 nucleotides: TGCGCCAGCAGCCCTCAGGGGTTCACTGAAGCTTTCTTT.

This chain connects TRBV5-1 to TRBJ2-2; maybe TRBD2 (5 bases). The CDR3 sequence is 14 residues long. The germline V gene encodes CDR1 SGHRS and CDR2 YFSETQ. The V end lost 4 bases, the J end lost 5 bases, and 12 bases lay between the germline ends. In nucleotides, the CDR3 is TGCGCCAGCAGCCTTGAAGCGGCAACCGGGGAGCTGTTTTTT. This translates into CASSLEAATGELFF.

The chain employs TRBV5-6 and TRBJ2-5; no clear D. Trimming shortened V by 4 bases and J by 2 bases, and 12 bases separated the two germline ends. Germline loops: CDR1 SGHDT, CDR2 YYEEEE. The length of the CDR3 is 14 residues. This CDR3 is CASSEAKPQETQYF. The CDR3 DNA reads as TGTGCCAGCAGCGAAGCCAAGCCGCAAGAGACCCAGTACTTC.

This chain joins TRBV28 and TRBJ1-3, with D perhaps TRBD1 (5 bases). From germline, CDR1 is MDHEN and CDR2 SYDVKM. This CDR3 spans 15 amino acids. V was cut by 6 bases and J by 0 bases, with 12 bases left in between. The CDR3, as DNA: TGTGCCAGCAGAGCGGGACCCAGCTCTGGAAACACCATATATTTT. Protein sequence: CASRAGPSSGNTIYF.

This rearrangement joins TRBV28 to TRBJ1-5, with D perhaps TRBD1 (5 bases). With 5 bases removed from V and 4 bases from J, the gap between germline ends came to 9 bases. Germline V gives CDR1 MDHEN, CDR2 SYDVKM. The CDR3 contains 13 residues. The CDR3 DNA follows: TGTGCCAGCAGTATTAGGGGAAATCAGCCCCAGCATTTT. Translation: CASSIRGNQPQHF. The variable domain in full, completed from reference TRBV28 and TRBJ1-5, reads DVKVTQSSRYLVKRTGEKVFLECVQDMDHENMFWYRQDPGLGLRLIYFSYDVKMKEKGDIPEGYSVSREKKERFSLILESASTNQTSMYLCASSIRGNQPQHFGDGTRLSIL.

This clone has just one count. The chain combines TRBV6-6 with TRBJ1-3, with 7 positions matching TRBD1. Per germline, CDR1 MNHNY and CDR2 SVGAGI (reference sequence). V was pared by 6 bases and J by 0 bases, with 8 bases of the junction left unmatched. The CDR3 extends over 16 amino acids. CDR3 DNA: TGTGCCAGCAGCGGGGACAGCTTAATCTCTGGAAACACCATATATTTT. Translation: CASSGDSLISGNTIYF.

J is TRBJ1-5 and V is TRBV28; TRBD1 is a possible D gene (6 bases). Germline lookup yields CDR1 MDHEN and CDR2 SYDVKM. This CDR3 has 15 amino acids. V was shortened by 3 bases and J by 6 bases, with 15 bases between the two germline ends. The CDR3 nucleotides are TGTGCCAGCAGTTTTGGGGGGCCCCGAAGTCAGCCCCAGCATTTT. This gives the protein CASSFGGPRSQPQHF.

As for this clone: This sample includes further DNA sequences coding for the same CDR3. Written as DNA, the CDR3 is TGTGCCAGCTCACTCCACACAGGGGGGTCCTACGAGCAGTACTTC. Protein sequence: CASSLHTGGSYEQYF. The gene calls are TRBV18 and TRBJ2-7, with 8 bases fitting TRBD1. Trimming took 4 bases from V and 1 from J; bases not matched to a gene: 6. Germline V gene data show CDR1 as KGHSH and CDR2 as LQKENI. There are 15 residues in the CDR3.